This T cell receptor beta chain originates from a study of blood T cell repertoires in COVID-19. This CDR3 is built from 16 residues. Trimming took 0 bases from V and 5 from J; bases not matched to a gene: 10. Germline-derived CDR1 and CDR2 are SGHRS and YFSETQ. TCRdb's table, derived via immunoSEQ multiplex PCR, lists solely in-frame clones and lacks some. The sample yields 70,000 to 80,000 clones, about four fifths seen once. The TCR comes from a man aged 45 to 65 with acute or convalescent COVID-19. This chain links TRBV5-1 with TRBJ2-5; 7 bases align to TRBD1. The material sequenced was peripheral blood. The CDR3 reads CASSLEGSAQGETQYF. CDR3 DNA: TGCGCCAGCAGCTTGGAGGGGTCAGCACAGGGGGAGACCCAGTACTTC.